These 14 T cell receptor beta chains were all obtained from the same sample, sequenced in a study of response to subunit inactivated influenza vaccine (dated by TCRdb to about 2018). Library preparation used RT-PCR. This sample was sequenced with an Illumina HiSeq 2500. Using fastp trimming at Q25 and MiXCR clonotype assembly, TCRdb reanalyzed the public sequencing data and kept in-frame beta chains. Every CDR3 protein is listed once, alongside the most common genes and DNA of its rows. The sample data list 150,000 to 200,000 distinct CDR3 sequences, and roughly a tenth of these were observed just once. The top ten hold around 12% of the sample. The time point label, read with the paper, signifies: 45 days after influenza vaccine administration. The material was non-naive T cells sorted from PBMCs, obtained around seven weeks after vaccination. What the cell subset or site label conveys for this sample: memory T cell fraction. The source of these receptors is a man in his fifties or sixties who received an inactivated influenza vaccine. Donor details come from another sample of the same person, matched by shared clones.

This clonotype has more than one count but fewer than ten. V gene TRBV11-2 combines with J gene TRBJ1-4, with 9 bases that match TRBD1. Germline assignment: CDR1 SGHAT and CDR2 FQNNGV. The V gene end was trimmed by 4 bases and the J gene end by 5 bases; junction bases not matched to a gene: 5. This CDR3 is 15 amino acids long. The CDR3: CASSSGTGRNEKLFF. As DNA, the CDR3 is TGTGCCAGCAGCTCCGGGACAGGGCGAAATGAAAAACTGTTTTTT.

There are many counts of this clonotype. The chain combines TRBV11-3 with TRBJ2-2, with D possibly TRBD1 on 6 matching bases. The germline CDR1 and CDR2 sequences are SGHNT and YENEEA. CDR3 size: 16 residues. V lost 3 bases, J lost 6 bases, and 17 bases lay in between. The CDR3 coding sequence is TGTGCCAGCAGCTTGCAGGGGCAGAGTTTCCCCGGGGAGCTGTTTTTT. It encodes CASSLQGQSFPGELFF.

The CDR3 loop is CASRPAPGRGRFRDEKLFF. The CDR3, as DNA: TGCGCCAGCAGGCCTGCCCCTGGCCGGGGGAGGTTTCGTGATGAAAAACTGTTTTTT. V gene TRBV5-1 combines with J gene TRBJ1-4, with D possibly matching TRBD1 (5 bases). The germline CDR1 and CDR2 sequences are SGHRS and YFSETQ. This CDR3 is 19 amino acids long. Trimming left V 5 bases short and J 6 bases short, with 29 bases between.

This clonotype showed up just a few times. The CDR3 reads CASSFLGPPIPDTQYF. DNA for the CDR3: TGCGCCAGCAGCTTCCTGGGTCCCCCGATTCCAGATACGCAGTATTTT. The rearrangement joins TRBV5-1 to TRBJ2-3; D gene uncertain. CDR1 and CDR2 from the germline V gene are SGHRS and YFSETQ. V lost 2 bases, J lost 4 bases, and 17 bases lay in between. The CDR3 runs 16 residues.

CDR3 bases: TGCAGTGCCTCCGGACAGGCAAACTCCTACGAGCAGTACTTC. It is translated as CSASGQANSYEQYF. V is TRBV20-1 and J is TRBJ2-7, with TRBD1 matching 7 bases. In germline, CDR1 is DFQATT, CDR2 SNEGSKA (reference sequence). J was trimmed by 0 bases and V by 6 bases; bases with no gene match: 8. The CDR3 has 14 amino acids.

The V and J genes are TRBV7-9 and TRBJ2-7; D remains ambiguous. Trimming took off 5 bases at V and 2 bases at J, with 13 bases between the two ends. This CDR3 is 14 amino acids long. CDR1 is SEHNR and CDR2 is FQNEAQ in the germline V gene (reference sequence). The DNA for the CDR3 is TGTGCCAGCAGCCCCAGGTCGGGTCCCTACGAGCAGTACTTC. As protein: CASSPRSGPYEQYF.

This clonotype has more than one count but fewer than ten. The V gene is TRBV10-2, the J gene TRBJ2-6, with 7 bases matching TRBD2. The CDR3 consists of 21 residues. Trimming cost V 0 bases and J 0 bases; bases outside gene matches: 14. Germline CDR1 WSHSY, CDR2 SAAADI. CDR3 sequence: CASSESVSSGDFFSGANVLTF. The CDR3 DNA sequence: TGCGCCAGCAGTGAGTCGGTCTCGAGCGGGGATTTTTTCTCTGGGGCCAACGTCCTGACTTTC.

This clonotype showed up just a few times. The rearrangement links TRBV10-3 to TRBJ1-6; a possible D gene is TRBD1 (6 bases). The germline V gene encodes CDR1 ENHRY and CDR2 SYGVKD. The CDR3 is made up of 15 amino acids. The germline V and J ends were trimmed by 3 bases and 3 bases, with 9 bases remaining between them. The CDR3 DNA sequence: TGTGCCATCAGTGACACAGGGTTCTATAATTCACCCCTCCACTTT. It specifies CAISDTGFYNSPLHF.

At least ten counts were recorded for this clonotype. DNA for the CDR3: TGTGCCAGCAGTCCTCAGGGAACCGGGGAGCTGTTTTTT. Residues: CASSPQGTGELFF. V usage is TRBV2 and J usage is TRBJ2-2; maybe TRBD1 (5 bases). Trimming pared 5 bases from V and 5 bases from J, leaving 9 bases between. The CDR3 spans 13 residues. Germline V gene sequence: CDR1 SNHLY, CDR2 FYNNEI.

This clonotype has at least ten counts. This sequence joins TRBV7-2 and TRBJ2-7, with 9 bases lining up with TRBD2. CDR1 is SGHTA and CDR2 is FQGNSA in the germline V gene. Trimming removed 1 base from V and 6 bases from J; junction bases left unmatched: 7. The CDR3 covers 15 residues. CDR3 loop: CASSLGPGLAVEQYF. CDR3 nucleotide sequence: TGTGCCAGCAGCTTAGGCCCGGGACTAGCAGTCGAGCAGTACTTC.

The table lists this clonotype with a few counts. J is TRBJ2-1 and V is TRBV5-5; 7 bases fit TRBD2. The CDR3 covers 16 residues. Germline V gene data show CDR1 as SGHKS and CDR2 as YYEKEE (reference sequence). V lost 4 bases, J lost 0 bases, and 7 bases stayed unmatched. This CDR3 is CASSRAGVVSYNEQFF. Here the CDR3 DNA reads TGTGCCAGCAGCAGGGCGGGAGTTGTCTCCTACAATGAGCAGTTCTTC.

The chain is built from TRBV10-3 and TRBJ2-2, with D uncertain. Trimming took 10 bases from V and 3 from J, leaving 12 bases between them. This CDR3 is built from 13 residues. The germline V gene has CDR1 ENHRY and CDR2 SYGVKD. CDR3 sequence reads: CATSRAYTGELFF. The CDR3 DNA reads as TGTGCCACCTCAAGGGCCTACACCGGGGAGCTGTTTTTT.

This clonotype was found many times. The chain joins TRBV6-2 or TRBV6-3 to TRBJ2-5; 12 bases fit TRBD2. Germline CDR1 and CDR2: MNHEY and SVGEGT. V shed 10 bases, J shed 3 bases, and the junction held 6 bases outside the gene matches. The CDR3 is 14 amino acids. CDR3 nucleotides: TGTGCCACCATAAGACTAGCGGGAGAAGAGACCCAGTACTTC. This sequence encodes CATIRLAGEETQYF.

Only a few counts were recorded for this clonotype. V gene TRBV4-3 combines with J gene TRBJ2-3; D is possibly TRBD2 (5 bases). The CDR3 loop spans 15 amino acids. Trimming removed 0 bases from V and 0 bases from J, with 7 bases in between. Germline lookup yields CDR1 LGHNA and CDR2 YSLEER. The CDR3 sequence: CASSQDRLSTDTQYF. CDR3 nucleotide sequence: TGCGCCAGCAGCCAAGACAGACTAAGCACAGATACGCAGTATTTT.